A selection of T cell receptor beta chains follows, all from one sample in a study of T cell repertoires in ileal Crohn's disease. Libraries were prepared by immunoSEQ multiplex PCR; TCRdb keeps only in-frame clonotypes and omits some of them. The repertoire includes 3,500 to 4,500 clones, roughly 76% of them detected once, and around 12% sits in the top ten. Sequenced: ileal tissue. The receptors stem from an adult with Crohn's disease. Both conserved end residues are part of each CDR3. The D gene is left open where the match is weak. Clone size appears in some rows only: once, few, many, or a class for an expanded clone.

>few|TRBD1|TRBV27|TRBJ1-2
TGTGCCAGCAGCTCTGGACAGGGGATTCCTTATGGCTACACCTTC
CASSSGQGIPYGYTF
>.|TRBD1|TRBV7-6|TRBJ1-4
TGTGCCAGCAGCTTGGGGGACGGGACAGATTGGGAAAAACTGTTTTTT
CASSLGDGTDWEKLFF
>few|.|TRBV6-4|TRBJ1-1
TGTGCCAGCAGTCCGACCCACACGAGGACTGAAGCTTTCTTT
CASSPTHTRTEAFF
>.|TRBD2|TRBV27|TRBJ2-1
TGTGCCAGCAGTTCCTATCGGGGGGGTTCCTACAATGAGCAGTTCTTC
CASSSYRGGSYNEQFF
>few|TRBD2|TRBV4-1|TRBJ2-3
TGCGCCAGCAGGCCGCGACTAGCGGGAGACGCAGATACGCAGTATTTT
CASRPRLAGDADTQYF
>once|.|TRBV27|TRBJ2-7
TGTGCCAGCAGTTCATTACAGGGCTCCTACGAGCAGTACTTC
CASSSLQGSYEQYF
>.|TRBD1|TRBV30|TRBJ2-2
TGTGCCTGGAGTGGACTCACAGGGGTTGGCGGGGAGCTGTTTTTT
CAWSGLTGVGGELFF
>.|.|TRBV2|TRBJ1-5
TGTGCCAGCAGTGAATTAGGAGGGAGGAGCAATCAGCCCCAGCATTTT
CASSELGGRSNQPQHF
>.|.|TRBV5-1|TRBJ1-1
TGCGCCAGCAGCCCACTACCTGTAGGTATTGTGGGGGGGAACACTGAAGCTTTCTTT
CASSPLPVGIVGGNTEAFF
>few|.|TRBV6-5|TRBJ1-4
TGTGCCAGCAGTTACTCGTTCCCAGGGTATAGGGAAAAACTGTTTTTT
CASSYSFPGYREKLFF
>.|TRBD2|TRBV5-1|TRBJ2-7
TGCGCCAGCAGCTTGGTAATTGCGGGAGAAAGCGAGCAGTACTTC
CASSLVIAGESEQYF
>.|.|TRBV5-1|TRBJ1-3
TGCGCCAGCAGCTTGGGGTCTCAGGGAAACACCATATATTTT
CASSLGSQGNTIYF
>.|TRBD2|TRBV7-9|TRBJ2-1
TGTGCCAGCAGCTTTACGGGGGGAGTTAGTGAGCAGTTCTTC
CASSFTGGVSEQFF
>.|.|TRBV7-9|TRBJ2-7
TGTGCCAGCAGCTTGGACAGCGACGAGCAGTACTTC
CASSLDSDEQYF
>.|TRBD1|TRBV11-3|TRBJ2-1
TGTGCCAGCAGCTTGGGGACAGGGGGTTACAATGAGCAGTTCTTC
CASSLGTGGYNEQFF
>.|.|TRBV7-8|TRBJ2-3
TGTGCCAGCAGCTTAGGTCTCCACCGGGCAGATACGCAGTATTTT
CASSLGLHRADTQYF
>.|.|TRBV30|TRBJ2-1
TGTGCCTGGAGTGTCCCTAAAGCTCAGTTCTTC
CAWSVPKAQFF
>.|TRBD1|TRBV18|TRBJ1-2
TGTGCCAGCTCATCACTGACAGGGCCGGGTAGCTATGGCTACACCTTC
CASSSLTGPGSYGYTF
>.|TRBD1|TRBV4-3|TRBJ1-1
TGCGCCAGCAGCCACATGGACAGGGCCACTGAAGCTTTCTTT
CASSHMDRATEAFF
>.|TRBD1|TRBV27|TRBJ1-1
TGTGCCAGCAGTGAACGGGACAGGGGGCGAGGGGCTTTCTTT
CASSERDRGRGAFF
>.|TRBD1|TRBV7-9|TRBJ1-2
TGTGCCAGCAGGCCAACCGGGACAGGGGGTTACTATGGCTACACCTTC
CASRPTGTGGYYGYTF
>.|.|TRBV6-5|TRBJ1-4
TGTGCCAGCAGTCTTAGTCAATACGGGGAAAAACTGTTTTTT
CASSLSQYGEKLFF
>.|TRBD1|TRBV7-7|TRBJ2-5
TGTGCTAGCAGCTTCGACAGGGGAGAGACCCAGTACTTC
CASSFDRGETQYF
>.|TRBD1|TRBV5-4|TRBJ1-4
TGTGCCAGCAGCTCATACAGGGGGCGCGCTGAAAAACTGTTTTTT
CASSSYRGRAEKLFF
>.|.|TRBV5-6|TRBJ1-3
TGTGCCAGCAGCTTGGTTGGAGGTCGCTCTGGAAACACCATATATTTT
CASSLVGGRSGNTIYF
>.|.|TRBV27|TRBJ1-2
TGTGCCAGCAGTTTTGGGGGGGGGTATGGCTACACCTTC
CASSFGGGYGYTF
>.|.|TRBV10-3|TRBJ1-6
TGTGCCATCAGTGACCCCGGACAGAACACCCTCCACTTT
CAISDPGQNTLHF
>.|.|TRBV29-1|TRBJ2-5
TGCAGCTTCGCTGGGGGCTTGGGACAAGAGACCCAGTACTTC
CSFAGGLGQETQYF
>.|TRBD1|TRBV29-1|TRBJ2-3
TGCAGCGTGACAGGGACGAGCACAGATACGCAGTATTTT
CSVTGTSTDTQYF
>.|.|TRBV27|TRBJ1-6
TGTGCCAGCAGTTTACTGCTTACCCGGGGGAATTCACCCCTCCACTTT
CASSLLLTRGNSPLHF
>.|.|TRBV10-3|TRBJ1-5
TGTGCCATCAGTGTAGAGGGCTATCAGCCCCAGCATTTT
CAISVEGYQPQHF
>large|.|TRBV19|TRBJ1-1
TGTGCCAGTATTGCTAGGTCTGCCACTGAAGCTTTCTTT
CASIARSATEAFF
>.|TRBD2|TRBV9|TRBJ2-3
TGTGCCAGCAGCGTAGCGGGCGGGAGATACGGCGGCACAGATACGCAGTATTTT
CASSVAGGRYGGTDTQYF
>few|.|TRBV6-4|TRBJ2-1
TGTGCCAGCAGTCTTGACGGTTCGGGTGAGCAGTTCTTC
CASSLDGSGEQFF
>.|.|TRBV27|TRBJ1-1
TGTGCCAGCAGTTCTCCCCCCGACACTGAAGCTTTCTTT
CASSSPPDTEAFF
>.|.|TRBV9|TRBJ1-2
TGTGCCAGCAGCGTAGGGGGGGACTATGGCTACACCTTC
CASSVGGDYGYTF
>.|.|TRBV5-1|TRBJ2-7
TGCGCCAGCAGCTTGGGGGGGGTCTACGAGCAGTACTTC
CASSLGGVYEQYF
>.|TRBD2|TRBV4-2|TRBJ2-2
TGTGCCAGCAGCCCTCGGGAGGAAACCGGGGAGCTGTTTTTT
CASSPREETGELFF
>.|TRBD1|TRBV4-1|TRBJ2-5
TGCGCCAGCAGTCAGACAGGGGGTCCCGGAGAGACCCAGTACTTC
CASSQTGGPGETQYF
>.|TRBD2|TRBV2|TRBJ2-3
TGTGCCAGCAGTGAATTTGCGGGAGGAGATACGCAGTATTTT
CASSEFAGGDTQYF
>.|.|TRBV18|TRBJ2-3
TGTGCCAGCTCACCACAGGGGGAAGAAGATACGCAGTATTTT
CASSPQGEEDTQYF
>.|.|TRBV11-3|TRBJ2-3
TGTGCCAGCAGCCCCCGCGGGGCAGATACGCAGTATTTT
CASSPRGADTQYF
>.|.|TRBV6-5|TRBJ1-2
TGTGCCAGCACCCTACAGCGGGGGCGCCACTATGGCTACACCTTC
CASTLQRGRHYGYTF
>.|TRBD2|TRBV9|TRBJ2-1
TGTGCCAGCAGCGTAGACGGGACTAGTAAGAATGAGCAGTTCTTC
CASSVDGTSKNEQFF
>.|.|TRBV6-1|TRBJ1-6
TGTGCCAGCAGTGAAACCGAGGGCTCACCCCTCCACTTT
CASSETEGSPLHF